This TCR beta chain was found in a study of beta chain features in type 1 diabetes. This CDR3 region has 15 residues. Germline V CDR1 and CDR2: SGHTA, FQGNSA. V lost 5 bases to trimming and J lost 0 bases; unmatched junction nucleotides: 7. By way of CD45RO/CCR7/CD25/CD127/CD95/CD27, the CD4+ regulatory, stem cell-like memory, central memory and naive cells were sorted. General study points: Patients with type 1 diabetes showed fewer VDJ junction insertions and more deletions. Patients with Type 1 diabetes showed moderately but significantly shorter TCRB CDR3s in all four CD4+ subsets.

Expressed TCRB transcripts got sequenced, as all isolated RNA was reverse transcribed. The table came from immunoSEQ multiplex PCR; TCRdb's copy has only in-frame clones and leaves some out. The sample lists fewer than 300,000 clones; roughly 20% were seen once. This clone was recorded a few times. Its matching antigen is unknown. Material: naive CD4+ T cells from blood. This TCR derives from a woman aged 40 to 50 with type 1 diabetes. The chain is built from TRBV7-2 and TRBJ2-7; 7 nucleotides agree with TRBD1. CDR3 sequence (DNA): TGTGCCAGCAGCCCCCGGAACAGGGGCTCCTACGAGCAGTACTTC. Translation: CASSPRNRGSYEQYF.